The 9 T cell receptor beta chains presented below share a single source sample, sequenced in a study of T cell changes during pregnancy in multiple sclerosis. Profiled with immunoSEQ multiplex PCR; TCRdb holds only in-frame clones, not every one. The sample lists about 36,000 clones; 93% were seen once. Specimen: CD4+ T cells from peripheral blood mononuclear cells, collected in the first trimester of pregnancy. The origin of the receptors is a female donor with multiple sclerosis, enrolled in a pregnancy study.

This rearrangement joins TRBV14 to TRBJ1-4; 7 positions agree with TRBD1. This CDR3 is 15 amino acids long. Germline CDR1 and CDR2: SGHDN and FVKESK. With V trimmed by 0 bases and J by 5 bases, 3 bases remained unmatched. CDR3 loop: CASSQDRDRNEKLFF. For the CDR3, the DNA is TGTGCCAGCAGCCAAGATAGGGACAGAAATGAAAAACTGTTTTTT.

V is TRBV9 and J is TRBJ2-3, with D unclear. V lost 4 bases and J lost 5, with 11 bases in between. CDR3 size: 13 residues. Germline CDR1 reads SGDLS; CDR2 reads YYNGEE. This chain's CDR3 is CASSPGLVDTQYF. The CDR3 DNA is TGTGCCAGCAGCCCTGGGCTTGTAGATACGCAGTATTTT. The whole variable domain, filled in from reference TRBV9 and TRBJ2-3, reads DSGVTQTPKHLITATGQRVTLRCSPRSGDLSVYWYQQSLDQGLQFLIQYYNGEERAKGNILERFSAQQFPDLHSELNLSSLELGDSALYFCASSPGLVDTQYFGPGTRLTVL.

The V call is TRBV30, the J call TRBJ2-7; possible D gene TRBD1, 5 bases. This CDR3 contains 14 residues. Germline CDR1 reads GTSNPN; CDR2 reads SVGIG (reference sequence). The V end lost 4 bases, the J end lost 3 bases, and 16 bases lay between the germline ends. The CDR3 protein is CAWTSQGASYEQYF. CDR3 bases: TGTGCCTGGACCAGTCAAGGGGCCAGCTACGAGCAGTACTTC. Combining the CDR3 with reference TRBV30 and TRBJ2-7 gives the whole variable domain SQTIHQWPATLVQPVGSPLSLECTVEGTSNPNLYWYRQAAGRGLQLLFYSVGIGQISSEVPQNLSASRPQDRQFILSSKKLLLSDSGFYLCAWTSQGASYEQYFGPGTRLTVT.

The rearrangement joins TRBV6-1 to TRBJ2-1, with TRBD2 identical over 10 bases. Germline values: CDR1 MNHNS, CDR2 SASEGT. J lost 2 bases, V lost 3 bases, and 13 bases had no gene match. There are 19 residues in the CDR3. The CDR3 here is CASSDITGLGTSAYNEQFF. DNA of the CDR3: TGTGCCAGCAGTGATATAACAGGGCTGGGGACTAGCGCCTACAATGAGCAGTTCTTC.

This chain uses TRBV12-5 with TRBJ2-3, with 9 bases matching TRBD1. V gave up 6 bases and J gave up 3 bases; unmatched junction bases: 7. The CDR3 totals 15 residues. Germline V lookup: CDR1 LGHNT, CDR2 FRNRAP. The CDR3 is CASGPGQGSTDTQYF. The DNA for the CDR3 is TGTGCTAGTGGGCCTGGACAGGGGTCAACAGATACGCAGTATTTT. Using reference TRBV12-5 and TRBJ2-3 for the parts outside the CDR3, the full variable domain is DARVTQTPRHKVTEMGQEVTMRCQPILGHNTVFWYRQTMMQGLELLAYFRNRAPLDDSGMPKDRFSAEMPDATLATLKIQPSEPRDSAVYFCASGPGQGSTDTQYFGPGTRLTVL.

The chain uses TRBV5-4 and TRBJ2-7; 7 nucleotides align to TRBD1. The CDR3 runs to 14 residues. The ends lost 3 bases at V and 1 base at J; junction bases unmatched: 4. Germline V CDR1 and CDR2: SGHNT, YYREEE (reference sequence). The CDR3 sequence is CASSSRTGSYEQYF. CDR3 in DNA: TGTGCCAGCAGCTCCCGGACAGGATCCTACGAGCAGTACTTC.

The chain joins TRBV30 to TRBJ1-2, with TRBD1 identical over 10 bases. The CDR3 spans 15 residues. In germline, CDR1 is GTSNPN, CDR2 SVGIG (reference sequence). J was trimmed by 4 bases and V by 0 bases; bases with no gene match: 5. DNA of the CDR3: TGTGCCTGGAGTGTAGACAGGGGGCGCTTCTATGGCTACACCTTC. Translating gives CAWSVDRGRFYGYTF.

This clone was recorded a few times. The chain links TRBV19 to TRBJ1-1; 8 nucleotides line up with TRBD1. V shed 5 bases and J 5 bases; nucleotides not matched to a gene: 10. The length of the CDR3 is 15 residues. Germline-derived CDR1 and CDR2 are LNHDA and SQIVND (reference sequence). CDR3 amino acids: CASSLRTGTSTEAFF. CDR3 in DNA: TGTGCCAGTAGTCTCCGGACAGGGACGTCAACTGAAGCTTTCTTT.

The rearrangement uses TRBV9 and TRBJ1-1; D call uncertain. Germline assignment: CDR1 SGDLS and CDR2 YYNGEE. V was cut by 0 bases and J by 4 bases, with 16 bases left in between. The CDR3 spans 16 residues. The DNA of the CDR3 is TGTGCCAGCAGCGTAGTCCCCAATTCGGCGGCCACTGAAGCTTTCTTT. Residues: CASSVVPNSAATEAFF.